This T cell receptor beta chain appears in the sequencing data of a study of blood T cells in healthy people across ages. This clonotype was observed a handful of times. This CDR3 is 16 amino acids long. The V gene's germline CDR1 is SGHTA and CDR2 FQGNSA. V lost 0 bases to trimming and J lost 11 bases; unmatched junction nucleotides: 12. The authors ran a second PCR of roughly 6 to 12 cycles using a sample-barcoded 5' primer and a J-beta primer mix. TCRdb reprocessed the 5' RACE reads with MiXCR, giving one entry per CDR3 protein. The sample yields 700,000 or so distinct CDR3 sequences, 40% to 45% seen once.

The rearrangement uses TRBV7-2 and TRBJ2-5, with 10 positions matching TRBD2. This TCR was recovered from an elderly man in good health. The sample was blood. CDR3 nucleotides: TGTGCCAGCAGCTTAGCGAGCGGGGGGGCTCGTCGGGAGCAGTACTTC. This codes for CASSLASGGARREQYF.